The present entry profiles one T cell receptor beta chain with its context. This specimen belongs to a study of control samples from healthy donors and cancer patients. Generated by immunoSEQ multiplex PCR, the TCRdb table keeps only in-frame clones and is missing some. Of 150,000 to 200,000 clones in the sample, 90% are singletons; the top ten hold roughly 1.3%. The sample taken for sequencing was blood. The receptor comes from a woman in her 50s in good health.

The CDR3: CASSQEVPGAGYTF. In DNA form, the CDR3 reads TGTGCCAGCAGCCAAGAGGTTCCTGGGGCCGGCTACACCTTC. The chain employs TRBV14 and TRBJ1-2; possibly TRBD1 for D (5 bases). V shed 0 bases and J shed 8 bases, with 13 bases lying between them. The CDR3 is 14 amino acids. Per the germline V gene, CDR1 is SGHDN and CDR2 is FVKESK.